The 15 T cell receptor beta chains given below trace back to one sample, sequenced in a study of OX40 agonist ivuxolimab in advanced cancers. Repertoires were generated with immunoSEQ multiplex PCR, while TCRdb's copy carries only in-frame clones and drops some. The data contain 35,000 or so clones, approximately 82% of them singletons. The sample consisted of CD4+ or CD8+ T cells sorted from blood, taken in a trial of the OX40 agonist ivuxolimab. These receptors originate from an adult with an advanced solid tumor such as melanoma, head and neck, liver or kidney cancer.

The chain carries TRBV5-6 and TRBJ1-4; TRBD1 is a possible D gene (5 bases). V was cut by 4 bases and J by 6 bases, with 13 bases left in between. The CDR3 is 14 residues long. Germline loops: CDR1 SGHDT, CDR2 YYEEEE. The CDR3 region is CASSVQGVDEKLFF. DNA of the CDR3: TGTGCCAGCAGCGTCCAGGGTGTGGATGAAAAACTGTTTTTT. The variable domain in full, completed from reference TRBV5-6 and TRBJ1-4, reads DAGVTQSPTHLIKTRGQQVTLRCSPKSGHDTVSWYQQALGQGPQFIFQYYEEEERQRGNFPDRFSGHQFPNYSSELNVNALLLGDSALYLCASSVQGVDEKLFFGSGTQLSVL.

The sample holds a few counts of this clone. An end of the junction differs from the germline gene, which may be a read error. The chain has TRBV7-7 and TRBJ2-2; TRBD2 matches at 11 bases. Germline CDR1 is SSHAT and CDR2 is FNYEAQ (reference sequence). This CDR3 has 15 residues. CDR3 nucleotide sequence: TGTGCTAGCAGCCCTCTAGCGGGGGGCACCGGGGAGCTGTTTTTT. Residues: CASSPLAGGTGELFF. The full variable domain, its missing parts supplied by reference TRBV7-7 and TRBJ2-2, is GAGVSQSPRYKVTKRGQDVTLRCDPISSHATLYWYQQALGQGPEFLTYFNYEAQPDKSGLPSDRFSAERPEGSISTLTIQRTEQRDSAMYRCASSPLAGGTGELFFGEGSRLTVL.

V gene TRBV7-9 combines with J gene TRBJ1-1; D is ambiguous. Germline V lookup: CDR1 SEHNR, CDR2 FQNEAQ (reference sequence). CDR3 size: 15 residues. V lost 0 bases, J lost 0 bases, and 8 bases lay in between. The CDR3 sequence: CASSLASLMNTEAFF. The DNA of the CDR3 is TGTGCCAGCAGCTTAGCTTCCCTAATGAACACTGAAGCTTTCTTT.

The rearrangement uses TRBV28 and TRBJ2-7; D assignment may be TRBD1 or TRBD2 (5 bases each). Trimming took off 6 bases at V and 3 bases at J, with 15 bases between the two ends. The CDR3 spans 14 residues. Germline V gene lookup returns CDR1 MDHEN and CDR2 SYDVKM. This chain's CDR3 is CASSLRDGVYEQYF. DNA for the CDR3: TGTGCCAGCAGCCTCCGGGACGGGGTCTACGAGCAGTACTTC.

V is TRBV5-1 and J is TRBJ1-1; TRBD1 aligns across 7 bases. Germline CDR1 and CDR2: SGHRS and YFSETQ. There are 13 residues in the CDR3. V was clipped by 7 bases and J by 4 bases; unmatched bases: 7. CDR3: CASLDREGTEAFF. The CDR3 DNA sequence: TGCGCCAGCCTTGACAGGGAGGGCACTGAAGCTTTCTTT.

CDR3 amino acids: CASSGTGPTLAKNIQYF. CDR3 sequence (DNA): TGCGCCAGCTCCGGGACAGGACCGACTCTAGCCAAAAACATTCAGTACTTC. The chain links TRBV5-1 to TRBJ2-4, with 8 bases that match TRBD1. Germline V lookup: CDR1 SGHRS, CDR2 YFSETQ. V dropped 7 bases and J dropped 0; count of bases not matched to a gene: 12. The CDR3 loop spans 17 amino acids.

The chain joins TRBV7-3 to TRBJ2-7, with D possibly being TRBD2 (6 bases). Trimming removed 3 bases from V and 3 bases from J, with 15 bases in between. There are 15 residues in the CDR3. The V gene's germline CDR1 is SGHTA and CDR2 FQGTGA. The CDR3 sequence: CASSFGSLPIYEQYF. The CDR3 bases are TGTGCCAGCAGCTTCGGGAGTCTCCCTATCTACGAGCAGTACTTC.

The chain uses TRBV6-1 and TRBJ2-2; 9 bases align to TRBD2. V shed 7 bases and J 2 bases; nucleotides not matched to a gene: 5. Germline CDR1 MNHNS, CDR2 SASEGT. This CDR3 comprises 15 residues. The CDR3 region has the DNA TGTGCCAGCATTAGCGGGGGAGTTAACACCGGGGAGCTGTTTTTT. It translates to CASISGGVNTGELFF.

This clone turned up a few times. The chain couples TRBV4-2 to TRBJ2-3; 7 nucleotides agree with TRBD1. The trim removed 6 bases at V and 3 bases at J, leaving 6 bases unmatched. This CDR3 contains 14 residues. Germline lookup yields CDR1 LGHNA and CDR2 YNFKEQ. CDR3 residues: CASSPRQGTDTQYF. The CDR3 nucleotides read TGTGCCAGCAGTCCCCGACAGGGTACAGATACGCAGTATTTT.

The chain has TRBV6-5 and TRBJ2-1; 10 bases map to TRBD2. CDR3 length: 16 residues. Germline CDR1 and CDR2: MNHEY and SVGAGI. J was trimmed by 9 bases and V by 2 bases; bases with no gene match: 10. The CDR3 DNA reads TGTGCCAGCAGTTACGCGGGCAGCGGGAGGGCCTTTGAGCAGTTCTTC. Its translation: CASSYAGSGRAFEQFF.

The chain couples TRBV7-8 to TRBJ2-7; D perhaps matches TRBD2 (6 bases). The V gene lost 3 bases and the J gene lost 3 bases, with 15 bases spanning the gap. Germline V gives CDR1 SGHVS, CDR2 FQNEAQ. The CDR3 length is 15 residues. This CDR3 is CASSFGSLPIYEQYF. DNA of the CDR3: TGTGCCAGCAGCTTCGGGAGTCTCCCTATCTACGAGCAGTACTTC.

The chain links TRBV21-1 to TRBJ2-2; the tabulated D call, TRBD1, remains unverified against the DNA. TRBV21-1 is described as a pseudogene. There are 15 residues in the CDR3. The CDR3, as DNA: TGTGCCAGCAGCATTGGGGACAGGGACACCGGGGAGCTGTTTTTT. Translated: CASSIGDRDTGELFF.

The chain uses TRBV10-3 and TRBJ2-2; TRBD1 matches at 11 bases. CDR3 length equals 14 residues. The ends lost 9 bases at V and 5 bases at J; junction bases unmatched: 5. Per the germline V gene, CDR1 is ENHRY and CDR2 is SYGVKD. CDR3 region: CAIWTGGRTGELFF. The CDR3 DNA reads as TGTGCCATATGGACAGGGGGCCGAACCGGGGAGCTGTTTTTT.

This clone was observed a handful of times. The V and J genes are TRBV19 and TRBJ2-3; 10 bases fit TRBD1. This CDR3 spans 18 amino acids. Germline V CDR1 and CDR2: LNHDA, SQIVND (reference sequence). V gave up 1 base and J gave up 0 bases; unmatched junction bases: 7. CDR3 bases: TGTGCCAGTAGTATAGGCCTGACAGGGGGCCGTAGCACAGATACGCAGTATTTT. Amino acids: CASSIGLTGGRSTDTQYF.

The chain combines TRBV5-1 with TRBJ2-5; TRBD2 matches 8 bases. Germline CDR1 and CDR2: SGHRS and YFSETQ. V trimming: 1 base; J trimming: 0 bases; junction bases outside the gene matches: 2. CDR3 size: 15 residues. The CDR3 reads CASSLTSGNQETQYF. The CDR3 DNA follows: TGCGCCAGCAGCTTGACTAGCGGCAACCAAGAGACCCAGTACTTC.